Listed below are T cell receptor beta chains from one sample, sequenced in a study of T cells in localized non-small cell lung cancer. This table comes from immunoSEQ multiplex PCR, and its TCRdb copy is limited to in-frame clones, with some not included. The sample records around 30,000 clones, around 94% being singletons. The material was peripheral blood, obtained before any cancer treatment. The origin of the receptors is a woman aged 40-69 years with stage I lung adenocarcinoma. CDR3s include the opening cysteine and the closing phenylalanine or tryptophan. Fields, in order: CDR3 length, D gene, J gene, clone size, V gene, CDR3 DNA, CDR3 protein. D genes are given only for firm matches. Size values are once, few and many counts, or a class for expanded clones, and some rows have none.

>13|.|TRBJ2-7|.|TRBV2
TGTGCCAGCAGTAGGGATTTCTCCTACGAGCAGTACTTC
CASSRDFSYEQYF
>15|.|TRBJ1-5|.|TRBV5-1
TGCGCCAGCAGCTTGGGTGGCCAGGGTAGTCGGCCCCAGCATTTT
CASSLGGQGSRPQHF
>13|.|TRBJ2-1|once|TRBV7-9
TGTGCCAGCAGCTTAGCAAGGTACAATGAGCAGTTCTTC
CASSLARYNEQFF
>16|.|TRBJ1-5|.|TRBV6-5
TGTGCCAGCAGTTTCATCATGGGATCGGGCAATCAGCCCCAGCATTTT
CASSFIMGSGNQPQHF
>16|TRBD2|TRBJ2-2|.|TRBV5-1
TGCGCCAGCAGCTCCAATAGCGGGAGGGCCACCGGGGAGCTGTTTTTT
CASSSNSGRATGELFF
>15|.|TRBJ2-1|once|TRBV7-9
TGTGCCAGCAGCTCCAGGGCCAGCTCCTACAATGAGCAGTTCTTC
CASSSRASSYNEQFF
>17|.|TRBJ2-7|.|TRBV14
TGTGCCACTTTCCCCGAAGTAGAGGCTAGCGCATCCTACGAGCAGTACTTC
CATFPEVEASASYEQYF
>14|TRBD1|TRBJ1-6|.|TRBV5-1
TGCGCCAGCAGCTTAGGGGACAGGTATTCACCCCTCCACTTT
CASSLGDRYSPLHF
>15|.|TRBJ2-7|.|TRBV6-6
TGTGCCAGCAGTTACGGCATCGAGGGGACCTACGAGCAGTACTTC
CASSYGIEGTYEQYF
>14|.|TRBJ2-5|.|TRBV23-1
TGCGCCAGCAGTCAGACCGCGCTCGTAGAGACCCAGTACTTC
CASSQTALVETQYF
>12|TRBD2|TRBJ2-5|.|TRBV6-5
TGTGCCAGCAGGGCAGGGCGGGGGAGGGGGTACTTC
CASRAGRGRGYF
>14|.|TRBJ2-3|.|TRBV7-9
TGTGCCAGCAGCTTAAGAGGGGGAACAGATACGCAGTATTTT
CASSLRGGTDTQYF
>18|.|TRBJ2-6|few|TRBV19
TGTGCCAGTAGTGTTCCATCACGTCGCACCTCTGGGGCCAACGTCCTGACTTTC
CASSVPSRRTSGANVLTF
>13|.|TRBJ1-1|.|TRBV7-2
TGTGCCAGCAGCCCGATCATGAACACTGAAGCTTTCTTT
CASSPIMNTEAFF
>18|TRBD2|TRBJ2-2|once|TRBV18
TGTGCCAGCTCACCTCGTGGTAGCGGGGTTATCCGAGCCGGGGAGCTGTTTTTT
CASSPRGSGVIRAGELFF
>14|.|TRBJ2-5|.|TRBV2
TGTGCCAGCAGGGAGATCGGGACACTAGAGACCCAGTACTTC
CASREIGTLETQYF
>12|.|TRBJ2-3|.|TRBV7-2
TGTGCCAGCAGCTTTTCGTCGGATACGCAGTATTTT
CASSFSSDTQYF
>14|TRBD2|TRBJ2-3|.|TRBV29-1
TGCAGCGTTGAATTCACCGGACGTCAGCGGGGGCAGTATTTT
CSVEFTGRQRGQYF
>18|.|TRBJ2-6|.|TRBV21-1
TGTGCCAGCAGCGGAACAGGGGGCGCGAACACTGGGGCCAACGTCCTGACTTTC
CASSGTGGANTGANVLTF
>14|TRBD1|TRBJ1-6|.|TRBV5-4
TGTGCCAGCAGCACGTGGGACAGCCGTTCACCCCTCCACTTT
CASSTWDSRSPLHF
>15|.|TRBJ2-3|.|TRBV7-9
TGTGCCAGCAGCTTAGCGGGAGTAGGGACAGATACGCAGTATTTT
CASSLAGVGTDTQYF
>13|TRBD1|TRBJ1-2|once|TRBV2
TGTGCCAGCACCGGGACAGGGGATGGTGGCTACACCTTC
CASTGTGDGGYTF
>18|.|TRBJ2-1|.|TRBV11-2
TGTGCCAGCAGCTTAGCAGGGGGGCAGAGTCTCTCCTACAATGAGCAGTTCTTC
CASSLAGGQSLSYNEQFF
>13|.|TRBJ1-1|.|TRBV5-4
TGTGCCAGCAGCTTGAACATGAACACTGAAGCTTTCTTT
CASSLNMNTEAFF
>13|.|TRBJ2-3|.|TRBV11-1
TGTGCCAGCAGCTTAATTCTGGGAGATACGCAGTATTTT
CASSLILGDTQYF
>14|TRBD1|TRBJ1-2|.|TRBV6-5
TGTGCCAGCAGTTACCCAGGGGGCAACTATGGCTACACCTTC
CASSYPGGNYGYTF